This TCR beta chain was recorded in a study of technical replicates of blood from four donors. Measured with immunoSEQ multiplex PCR; TCRdb has only the in-frame clones, and not every one. The repertoire holds tens of thousands of clones, with less than 98% as singletons. The CDR3 extends over 13 amino acids. Germline CDR1 and CDR2: MDHEN and SYDVKM. V was trimmed by 5 bases and J by 1 base, leaving 8 bases between them. This chain joins TRBV28 and TRBJ2-5, with unresolved D. Sequenced sample: T cells isolated from PBMCs. The receptor was derived from a human donor in good health. In DNA form, the CDR3 reads TGTGCCAGCAGTGACTTGGTCCAAGAGACCCAGTACTTC. Its protein product is CASSDLVQETQYF.